This T cell receptor (beta chain) originates from a study of cytomegalovirus exposure and HLA in healthy donors. Study-level results: The study labeled approximately 150 TCR beta chains cytomegalovirus-associated. For most TCR beta V segments, an earlier analysis put the productive rate at about 90% or about 30% of the time. Sequencing probably produced one cluster of sequence variants that were highly shared. Researchers left out some V segments, among them TRBV6-2 and TRBV6-3, as indistinguishable.

With respect to this clone: The antigen is undetermined.

Primers: 60 Vbeta forward and 13 Jbeta reverse. The protocol was immunoSEQ multiplex PCR, while the TCRdb copy is restricted to in-frame clones and leaves out a portion. The data contain 150,000 or so clones, around three quarters of them singletons. This CDR3 spans 17 amino acids. V gave up 4 bases and J gave up 3 bases; unmatched junction bases: 7. Germline CDR1 and CDR2: MDHEN and SYDVKM. This clonotype was obtained from a man aged 35-49 years in good health and CMV-seropositive. This chain joins TRBV28 and TRBJ1-5; the match to TRBD1 covers 12 bases. The sequencing input was PBMCs. In nucleotides, the CDR3 is TGTGCCAGCAGTTCCGGGACAGGGGGCGCCGCCAATCAGCCCCAGCATTTT. Translating gives CASSSGTGGAANQPQHF.